A selection of T cell receptor beta chains follows, all from one sample in a study of neurological immune-mediated disorders. Using its own MiXCR run on the 5' RACE reads, TCRdb lists one record per CDR3 protein. The sample records some 15,000 distinct CDR3 sequences, 6.5% to 8% being singletons. The sample comprised CD8+ T cells from blood. These receptors all stem from a woman between 40 and 55 years old in good health. Each CDR3 is given with its conserved first and last residue. D genes are given only for firm matches. Clone sizes are given selectively: once, few, many, or a class where the clone is expanded.

TRBJ1-5	TRBD1	many	TRBV9	15	TGTGCCAGCTCAGGGGGAGGTGGGGGCAATCAGCCCCAGCATTTT	CASSGGGGGNQPQHF
TRBJ2-2	.	many	TRBV25-1	10	TGTGCCAGCGGGAGCGGGGAGCTGTTTTTT	CASGSGELFF
TRBJ1-2	.	many	TRBV7-9	13	TGTGCCAGCAGCTTGACGGGGGGCTTTGGCTACACCTTC	CASSLTGGFGYTF
TRBJ1-2	.	many	TRBV25-1	11	TGTGCCAGCAGGGGGGGGGGCAGCTACACCTTC	CASRGGGSYTF
TRBJ2-7	TRBD2	many	TRBV5-1	15	TGCGCCAGCAGCTGGACTAGCGGGGGCTCCTACGAGCAGTACTTC	CASSWTSGGSYEQYF
TRBJ1-2	TRBD1	many	TRBV7-6	15	TGTGCCAGCAGCTTAATGGAAGGACAGGGGGGTGGCTACACCTTC	CASSLMEGQGGGYTF
TRBJ2-1	TRBD2	many	TRBV20-1	18	TGCAGTGCTAGTCCTGCTAGCGGGAGCGCCAGCTCCTACAATGAGCAGTTCTTC	CSASPASGSASSYNEQFF
TRBJ2-7	.	many	TRBV20-1	13	TGCAGTGCTAGAGATCAGGGGCGATACGAGCAGTACTTC	CSARDQGRYEQYF
TRBJ1-5	TRBD1	many	TRBV19	15	TGTGCCAGTACCCCGGGACAGGGTTCCCATCAGCCCCAGCATTTT	CASTPGQGSHQPQHF
TRBJ2-2	.	many	TRBV5-1	14	TGCGCCAGCAGCTTGAGGAGGAACACCGGGGAGCTGTTTTTT	CASSLRRNTGELFF
TRBJ2-7	.	many	TRBV7-6	15	TGTGCCAGCAGCTTAGGGGCAGGGAGCTCCTACGAGCAGTACTTC	CASSLGAGSSYEQYF
TRBJ2-7	TRBD1	many	TRBV18	15	TGTGCCAGCTCACCAAGGACAGGGGCGAGGATCGAGCAGTACTTC	CASSPRTGARIEQYF
TRBJ1-4	TRBD1	many	TRBV5-1	16	TGCGCCAGCAGCTCGACAGGGGTAGTCACTAATGAAAAACTGTTTTTT	CASSSTGVVTNEKLFF
TRBJ2-5	.	many	TRBV30	13	TGTGCCTCTGACACTTCGTGGTTGGAGACCCAGTACTTC	CASDTSWLETQYF
TRBJ2-5	.	many	TRBV20-1	13	TGCAGTGGGGGCACGGGGGATCAAGAGACCCAGTACTTC	CSGGTGDQETQYF
TRBJ2-1	TRBD2	many	TRBV6-5	15	TGTGCCAGCAGTCTTAGCGGGACGGACAACAATGAGCAGTTCTTC	CASSLSGTDNNEQFF
TRBJ2-7	.	many	TRBV7-9	14	TGTGCCAGCAGCTTAGCGGGCACGATTTACGAGCAGTACTTC	CASSLAGTIYEQYF
TRBJ2-2	.	many	TRBV12-3/TRBV12-4	15	TGTGCCAGCAGTTTTACCCAGGGTAACACCGGGGAGCTGTTTTTT	CASSFTQGNTGELFF
TRBJ1-5	.	many	TRBV4-1	17	TGCGCCAGCAGCCAAGATTCGGCAGGGGTTAGCAATCAGCCCCAGCATTTT	CASSQDSAGVSNQPQHF
TRBJ2-4	.	many	TRBV18	16	TGTGCCAGCTCACTTTCCTGGACAGGGAGGGAAAACATTCAGTACTTC	CASSLSWTGRENIQYF
TRBJ2-1	TRBD2	many	TRBV5-1	14	TGCGCCAGCAAAAAGCGGGGGGGATACAATGAGCAGTTCTTC	CASKKRGGYNEQFF
TRBJ1-1	TRBD1	many	TRBV4-1	14	TGCGCCAGCAGCCAACAGGGGGCGAACACTGAAGCTTTCTTT	CASSQQGANTEAFF
TRBJ2-7	.	.	TRBV28	14	TGTGCCAGCAGCCCTACAGGGAGGAGCTACGAGCAGTACTTC	CASSPTGRSYEQYF
TRBJ1-1	.	many	TRBV4-1	12	TGCGCCAGCAGCCAAGGCGGGAATGAAGCTTTCTTT	CASSQGGNEAFF
TRBJ2-7	.	many	TRBV20-1	12	TGCAGTGCTAGAGATGTAGGTTACGAGCAGTACTTC	CSARDVGYEQYF
TRBJ1-2	.	many	TRBV5-1	13	TGCGCCAGCAGCTTGGGACCTTTTGGTGGCTACACCTTC	CASSLGPFGGYTF